One sample yielded the 19 T cell receptor beta chains listed below, sequenced in a study of T cell repertoires in cytomegalovirus infection. These receptors' targets are unknown. Each CDR3 protein gets one entry after TCRdb re-called the reads with MiXCR. This table has hundreds of thousands of distinct CDR3 sequences, 32% appearing once. Material: cultured CD8+ T cells from PBMCs, obtained from culture after CMV antigen stimulation. The receptors shown here come from a human donor in good health (CMV status not recorded). Some clones in this sample may be carry-over from other donors' samples.

This clonotype has just a few counts. V gene TRBV15 combines with J gene TRBJ1-5; D gene ambiguous. Per germline, CDR1 LNHNV and CDR2 YYDKDF (reference sequence). The CDR3 sequence is 17 residues long. V was shortened by 0 bases and J by 4 bases, with 16 bases between the two germline ends. The CDR3 is CATSRDLGAIWNQPQHF. In DNA form, the CDR3 reads TGTGCCACCAGCAGAGATCTGGGTGCGATTTGGAATCAGCCCCAGCATTTT.

The V call is TRBV3-1, the J call TRBJ2-1; 8 bases fit TRBD2. The germline gives CDR1 LGHDT, CDR2 YNNKEL (reference sequence). V shed 1 base and J 4 bases; nucleotides not matched to a gene: 12. The CDR3 runs 18 residues. As DNA, the CDR3 is TGTGCCAGCAGCCAAGGAGTCTTGGGCGGGGGGAGATACAATGAGCAGTTCTTC. Residues: CASSQGVLGGGRYNEQFF.

The J gene is TRBJ2-2, the V gene TRBV29-1; 7 bases align to TRBD1. This CDR3 region has 14 residues. V lost 7 bases, J lost 0 bases, and 5 bases stayed unmatched. Looked up from germline, CDR1 is SQVTM and CDR2 is ANQGSEA. The CDR3 spells CSALGQTNTGELFF. DNA of the CDR3: TGCAGCGCTCTGGGACAGACGAACACCGGGGAGCTGTTTTTT.

This CDR3 is CAGTPSHETQYF. The DNA of the CDR3 is TGTGCCGGCACTCCCAGTCACGAGACCCAGTACTTC. The chain is built from TRBV7-9 and TRBJ2-5, with D unclear. Trimming shortened V by 11 bases and J by 5 bases, and 15 bases separated the two germline ends. The CDR3 has 12 amino acids. Germline CDR1 reads SEHNR; CDR2 reads FQNEAQ (reference sequence).

The chain couples TRBV7-9 to TRBJ1-2; D might be TRBD1 (5 bases). Trimming took off 5 bases at V and 6 bases at J, with 13 bases between the two ends. The CDR3 spans 13 residues. The V gene's germline CDR1 is SEHNR and CDR2 FQNEAQ (reference sequence). CDR3 protein: CASSPRDGDGYTF. CDR3 sequence (DNA): TGTGCCAGCAGCCCCCGGGACGGGGATGGCTACACCTTC.

This clonotype turned up a few times. The chain employs TRBV7-6 and TRBJ2-1, with D possibly TRBD1 on 6 matching bases. The germline V gene encodes CDR1 SGHVS and CDR2 FNYEAQ. The CDR3 has 13 residues. Trimming stripped 4 bases from V and 6 bases from J, with 10 bases between. CDR3 nucleotides: TGTGCCAGCAGCTACCGGGACATCAATGAGCAGTTCTTC. Protein: CASSYRDINEQFF.

This clonotype was counted only a few times. The rearrangement uses TRBV5-4 and TRBJ2-1; tentatively, D is TRBD2 (6 bases). The CDR3 is made up of 15 amino acids. With 4 bases removed from V and 3 bases from J, the gap between germline ends came to 14 bases. CDR1 is SGHNT and CDR2 is YYREEE in the germline V gene (reference sequence). The DNA for the CDR3 is TGTGCCAGCAGCCTACAAACGGGGGTCTACAATGAGCAGTTCTTC. Translated: CASSLQTGVYNEQFF.

Only a few counts were recorded for this clonotype. This chain links TRBV7-6 with TRBJ1-2, with D perhaps matching TRBD1 (5 bases). V dropped 4 bases and J dropped 5 bases, with 17 bases sitting between them. Germline CDR1 is SGHVS and CDR2 is FNYEAQ. The length of the CDR3 is 15 residues. CDR3 nucleotide sequence: TGTGCCAGCAGCTCAAGCCCAGGGTCAGGGTATGGCTACACCTTC. It yields the protein CASSSSPGSGYGYTF.

This clonotype occurred many times. V is TRBV7-8 and J is TRBJ2-2; 8 positions match TRBD2. After removal of 5 bases from V and 1 base from J, the junction contained 6 bases not matched to a gene. Looked up from germline, CDR1 is SGHVS and CDR2 is FQNEAQ. The CDR3 runs 16 residues. The CDR3 region has the DNA TGTGCCAGCAGCCTCTCAGCGGGGGAGAACACCGGGGAGCTGTTTTTT. This codes for CASSLSAGENTGELFF.

This clonotype was seen a handful of times. This chain uses TRBV12-3 or TRBV12-4 with TRBJ2-7; D unclear. Trimming shortened V by 5 bases and J by 7 bases, and 15 bases separated the two germline ends. This CDR3 is built from 13 residues. The CDR3 region has the DNA TGTGCCAGCAGTCCGACCGGAGATGGGGAGCAGTACTTC. Protein: CASSPTGDGEQYF.

The chain recombines TRBV6-1 with TRBJ2-2, with TRBD2 matching 9 bases. The CDR3 spans 17 residues. Germline values: CDR1 MNHNS, CDR2 SASEGT. With 4 bases clipped from V and 4 bases from J, the junction kept 10 bases outside the gene matches. The CDR3 loop is CASSVAMTSGFTGELFF. The CDR3 DNA follows: TGTGCCAGCAGTGTAGCCATGACTAGCGGATTCACCGGGGAGCTGTTTTTT.

This chain connects TRBV19 to TRBJ1-5; no definite D call. Germline V CDR1 and CDR2: LNHDA, SQIVND (reference sequence). CDR3 length: 14 amino acids. V lost 4 bases and J lost 7, with 14 bases in between. CDR3 bases: TGTGCCAGTAGTACCGCGGCGCCCCGACAGCCCCAGCATTTT. It encodes CASSTAAPRQPQHF. Drawing the rest from reference TRBV19 and TRBJ1-5, the complete variable domain is DGGITQSPKYLFRKEGQNVTLSCEQNLNHDAMYWYRQDPGQGLRLIYYSQIVNDFQKGDIAEGYSVSREKKESFPLTVTSAQKNPTAFYLCASSTAAPRQPQHFGDGTRLSIL.

This clonotype appeared a few times. This chain links TRBV5-5 with TRBJ2-3, with D perhaps matching TRBD1 (5 bases). CDR3 length: 15 residues. CDR1 is SGHKS, CDR2 YYEKEE, per germline (reference sequence). Deletions cut 4 bases from V and 4 bases from J, with 16 bases between. The CDR3 nucleotides read TGTGCCAGCAGCCCGTTAGGGGTTGGCGCAGATACGCAGTATTTT. Its protein is CASSPLGVGADTQYF. The variable domain in full, with the rest retrieved from reference TRBV5-5 and TRBJ2-3, is DAGVTQSPTHLIKTRGQQVTLRCSPISGHKSVSWYQQVLGQGPQFIFQYYEKEERGRGNFPDRFSARQFPNYSSELNVNALLLGDSALYLCASSPLGVGADTQYFGPGTRLTVL.

Only a few counts were recorded for this clonotype. The V and J genes are TRBV7-8 and TRBJ2-3; TRBD2 aligns across 9 bases. The CDR3 runs 16 residues. The V gene end was trimmed by 4 bases and the J gene end by 0 bases; junction bases not matched to a gene: 5. Germline CDR1 and CDR2: SGHVS and FQNEAQ. CDR3 nucleotides: TGTGCCAGCAGCTCGAGGACTAGCGCAAGCACAGATACGCAGTATTTT. Translated, it gives CASSSRTSASTDTQYF.

The rearrangement links TRBV29-1 to TRBJ2-1, with a tentative D call TRBD2 (5 bases). The CDR3 runs to 13 residues. Looked up from germline, CDR1 is SQVTM and CDR2 is ANQGSEA. Trimming pared 5 bases from V and 4 bases from J, leaving 12 bases between. The CDR3 sequence is CSVLRGEYNEQFF. In nucleotides, the CDR3 is TGCAGCGTTCTCCGGGGAGAGTACAATGAGCAGTTCTTC.

This clonotype was seen more than once but under ten times. The chain joins TRBV29-1 to TRBJ1-2; 9 bases agree with TRBD1. The CDR3 sequence is 13 residues long. The germline V gene encodes CDR1 SQVTM and CDR2 ANQGSEA. V dropped 6 bases and J dropped 1; count of bases not matched to a gene: 3. The CDR3 DNA reads as TGCAGCGTCGGGACAGGGAGTAACTATGGCTACACCTTC. It encodes CSVGTGSNYGYTF. Variable domain in full (rest from reference TRBV29-1 and TRBJ1-2): SAVISQKPSRDICQRGTSLTIQCQVDSQVTMMFWYRQQPGQSLTLIATANQGSEATYESGFVIDKFPISRPNLTFSTLTVSNMSPEDSSIYLCSVGTGSNYGYTFGSGTRLTVV.

The gene calls are TRBV6-2 or TRBV6-3 and TRBJ2-3; D assignment may be TRBD1 or TRBD2 (5 bases each). The CDR3 has 15 amino acids. The germline V gene encodes CDR1 MNHEY and CDR2 SVGEGT. V lost 5 bases, J lost 2 bases, and 14 bases lay in between. The CDR3 here is CASSTGWGFTDTQYF. In DNA, the CDR3 is TGTGCCAGCAGTACGGGCTGGGGGTTCACAGATACGCAGTATTTT.

Comment on this clonotype: This could be a read error, since a much larger clone is one nucleotide away. The chain is built from TRBV12-3 or TRBV12-4 and TRBJ2-3; D ambiguous. Near its end, the DNA agrees better with TRBJ1-5, so the J call may be wrong. The CDR3 sequence is 14 residues long. The CDR3: CASSFLGSTDTQHF. The CDR3 DNA is TGTGCCAGCAGTTTTTTGGGTAGCACAGATACGCAGCATTTT.

This clonotype was picked up a small number of times. The V and J genes are TRBV7-2 and TRBJ2-1; possible D gene TRBD2, 7 bases. The CDR3 is 15 residues long. Germline assignment: CDR1 SGHTA and CDR2 FQGNSA. V was clipped by 4 bases and J by 6 bases, with 16 bases between them. The CDR3 DNA follows: TGTGCCAGCAGCTCCAGGGGAGGGGCGAGCAATGAGCAGTTCTTC. It is translated as CASSSRGGASNEQFF.